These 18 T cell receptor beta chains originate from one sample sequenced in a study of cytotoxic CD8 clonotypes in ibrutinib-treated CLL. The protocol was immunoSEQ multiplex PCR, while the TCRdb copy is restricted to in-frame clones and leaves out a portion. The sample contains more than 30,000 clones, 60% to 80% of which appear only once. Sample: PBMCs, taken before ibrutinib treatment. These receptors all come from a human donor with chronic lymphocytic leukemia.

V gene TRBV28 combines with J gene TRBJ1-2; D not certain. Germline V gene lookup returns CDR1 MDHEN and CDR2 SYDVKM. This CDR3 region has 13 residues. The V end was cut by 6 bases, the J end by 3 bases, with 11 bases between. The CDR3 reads CASSRGLYYGYTF. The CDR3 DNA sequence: TGTGCCAGCAGCCGTGGGTTATACTATGGCTACACCTTC.

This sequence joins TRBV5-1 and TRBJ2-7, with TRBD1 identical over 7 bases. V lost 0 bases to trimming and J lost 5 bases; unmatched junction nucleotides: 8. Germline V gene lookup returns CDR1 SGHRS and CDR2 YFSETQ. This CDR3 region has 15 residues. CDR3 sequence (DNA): TGCGCCAGCAGCTTGGGGGCCACAGGGGAAAACGAGCAGTACTTC. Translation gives CASSLGATGENEQYF.

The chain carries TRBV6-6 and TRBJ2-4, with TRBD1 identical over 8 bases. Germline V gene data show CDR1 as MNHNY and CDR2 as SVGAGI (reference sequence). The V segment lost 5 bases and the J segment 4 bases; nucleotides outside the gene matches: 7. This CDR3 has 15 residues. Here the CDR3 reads CASSNPQGEKNIQYF. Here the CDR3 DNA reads TGTGCCAGCAGTAACCCACAGGGGGAAAAAAACATTCAGTACTTC.

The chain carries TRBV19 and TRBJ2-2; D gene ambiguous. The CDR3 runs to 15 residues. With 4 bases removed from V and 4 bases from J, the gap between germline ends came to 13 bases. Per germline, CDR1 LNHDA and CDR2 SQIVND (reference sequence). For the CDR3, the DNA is TGTGCCAGTAGTAGGGGTGTTATTATCACCGGGGAGCTGTTTTTT. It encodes CASSRGVIITGELFF.

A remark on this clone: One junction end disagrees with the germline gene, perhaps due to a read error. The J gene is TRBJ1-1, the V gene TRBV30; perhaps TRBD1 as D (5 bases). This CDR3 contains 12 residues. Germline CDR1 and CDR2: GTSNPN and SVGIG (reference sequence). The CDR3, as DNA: TGTGCCTGGAGTGTACCTGGGGGAGGCCCCCGCTTT. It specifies CAWSVPGGGPRF.

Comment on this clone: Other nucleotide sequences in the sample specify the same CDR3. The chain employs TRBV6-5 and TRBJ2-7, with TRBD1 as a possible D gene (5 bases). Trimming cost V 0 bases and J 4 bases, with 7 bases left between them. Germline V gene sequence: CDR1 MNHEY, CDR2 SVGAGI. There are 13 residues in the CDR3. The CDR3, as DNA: TGTGCCAGCAGTTACTCGACAGATTACGAGCAGTACTTC. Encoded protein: CASSYSTDYEQYF.

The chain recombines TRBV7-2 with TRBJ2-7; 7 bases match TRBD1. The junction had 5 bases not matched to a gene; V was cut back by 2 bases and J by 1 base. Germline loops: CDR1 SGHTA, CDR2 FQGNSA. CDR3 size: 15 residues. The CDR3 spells CASSLQAGGSYEQYF. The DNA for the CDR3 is TGTGCCAGCAGCTTACAGGCAGGGGGTTCCTACGAGCAGTACTTC.

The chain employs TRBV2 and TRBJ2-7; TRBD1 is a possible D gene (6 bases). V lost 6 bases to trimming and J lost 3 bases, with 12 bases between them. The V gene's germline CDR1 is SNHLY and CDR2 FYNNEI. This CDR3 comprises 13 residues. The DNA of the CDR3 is TGTGCCAGCAGGGCAGGGGATCTCTACGAGCAGTACTTC. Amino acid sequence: CASRAGDLYEQYF. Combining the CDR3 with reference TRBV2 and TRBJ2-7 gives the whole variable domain EPEVTQTPSHQVTQMGQEVILRCVPISNHLYFYWYRQILGQKVEFLVSFYNNEISEKSEIFDDQFSVERPDGSNFTLKIRSTKLEDSAMYFCASRAGDLYEQYFGPGTRLTVT.

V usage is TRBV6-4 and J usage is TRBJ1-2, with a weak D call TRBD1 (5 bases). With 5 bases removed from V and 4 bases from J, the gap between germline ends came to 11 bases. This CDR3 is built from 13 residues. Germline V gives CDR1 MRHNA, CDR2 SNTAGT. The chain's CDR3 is CASSRDSLYGYTF. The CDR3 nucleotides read TGTGCCAGCAGTCGAGACAGCCTCTATGGCTACACCTTC.

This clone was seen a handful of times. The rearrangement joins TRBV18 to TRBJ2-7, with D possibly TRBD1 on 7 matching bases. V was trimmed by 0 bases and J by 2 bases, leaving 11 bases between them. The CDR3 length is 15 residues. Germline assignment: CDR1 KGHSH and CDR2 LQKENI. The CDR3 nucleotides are TGTGCCAGCTCACCACCGGAGGGGGCGACCTACGAGCAGTACTTC. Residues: CASSPPEGATYEQYF.

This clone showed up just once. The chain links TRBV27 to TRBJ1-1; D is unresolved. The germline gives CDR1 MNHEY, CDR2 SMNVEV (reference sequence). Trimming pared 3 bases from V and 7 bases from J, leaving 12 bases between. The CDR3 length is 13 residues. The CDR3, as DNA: TGTGCCAGCAGTTTTATTTCCCCGTTTGAAGCTTTCTTT. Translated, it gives CASSFISPFEAFF.

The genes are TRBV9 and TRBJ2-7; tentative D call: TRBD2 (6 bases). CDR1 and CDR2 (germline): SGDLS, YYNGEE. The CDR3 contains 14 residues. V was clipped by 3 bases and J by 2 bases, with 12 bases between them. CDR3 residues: CASSAGTFTYEQYF. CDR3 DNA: TGTGCCAGCAGCGCCGGGACTTTTACCTACGAGCAGTACTTC.

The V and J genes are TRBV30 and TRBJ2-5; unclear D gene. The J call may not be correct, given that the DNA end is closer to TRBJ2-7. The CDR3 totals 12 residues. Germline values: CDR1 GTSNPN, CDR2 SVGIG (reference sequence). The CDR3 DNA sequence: TGTGCCTCTAAGGGTCTATCCTACGAGCAGTACTTC. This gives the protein CASKGLSYEQYF.

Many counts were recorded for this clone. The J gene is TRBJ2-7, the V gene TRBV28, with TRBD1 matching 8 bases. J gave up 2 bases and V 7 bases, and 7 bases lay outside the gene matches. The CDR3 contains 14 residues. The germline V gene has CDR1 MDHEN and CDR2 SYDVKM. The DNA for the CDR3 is TGTGCCAGCATTCCGACAGGGGACACCTACGAGCAGTACTTC. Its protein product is CASIPTGDTYEQYF.

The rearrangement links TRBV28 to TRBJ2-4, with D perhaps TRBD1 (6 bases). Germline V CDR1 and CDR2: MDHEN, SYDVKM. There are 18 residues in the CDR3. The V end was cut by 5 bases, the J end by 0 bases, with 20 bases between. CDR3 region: CASSPQLTGDLAKNIQYF. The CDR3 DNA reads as TGTGCCAGCAGTCCCCAACTGACAGGAGACCTAGCCAAAAACATTCAGTACTTC.

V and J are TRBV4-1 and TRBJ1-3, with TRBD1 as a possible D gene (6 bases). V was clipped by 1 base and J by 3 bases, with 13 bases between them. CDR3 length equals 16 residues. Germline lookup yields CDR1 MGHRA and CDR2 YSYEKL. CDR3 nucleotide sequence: TGCGCCAGCAGCCAAGCGGGACAACGCGGTGGAAACACCATATATTTT. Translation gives CASSQAGQRGGNTIYF.

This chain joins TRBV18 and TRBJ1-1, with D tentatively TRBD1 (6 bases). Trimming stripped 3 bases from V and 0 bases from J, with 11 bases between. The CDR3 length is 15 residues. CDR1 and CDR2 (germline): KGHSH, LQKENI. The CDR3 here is CASSPIQGLNTEAFF. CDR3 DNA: TGTGCCAGCTCACCCATTCAGGGGTTGAACACTGAAGCTTTCTTT.

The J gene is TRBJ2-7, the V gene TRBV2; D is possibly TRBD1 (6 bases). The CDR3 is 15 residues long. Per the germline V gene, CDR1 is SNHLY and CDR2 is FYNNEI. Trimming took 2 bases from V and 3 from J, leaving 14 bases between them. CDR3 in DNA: TGTGCCAGCAGTGAACCACAGGGAATACACTACGAGCAGTACTTC. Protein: CASSEPQGIHYEQYF.